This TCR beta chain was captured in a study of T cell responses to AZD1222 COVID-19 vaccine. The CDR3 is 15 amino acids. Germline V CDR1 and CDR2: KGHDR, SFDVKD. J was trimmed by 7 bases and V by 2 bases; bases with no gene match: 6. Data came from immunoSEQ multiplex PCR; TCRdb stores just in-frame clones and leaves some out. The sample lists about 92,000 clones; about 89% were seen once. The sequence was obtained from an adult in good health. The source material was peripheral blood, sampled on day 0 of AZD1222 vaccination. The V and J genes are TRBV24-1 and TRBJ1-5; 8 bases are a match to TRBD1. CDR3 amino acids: CATSDSRQGRQPQHF. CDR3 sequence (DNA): TGTGCCACCAGTGATTCAAGACAGGGGCGACAGCCCCAGCATTTT.